Listed below are T cell receptor beta chains from one sample, sequenced in a study of Ad26.COV2.S vaccination and SARS-CoV-2 variants. The table came from immunoSEQ multiplex PCR; TCRdb's copy has only in-frame clones and leaves some out. The sample consists of around 250,000 clones, 87% of them appearing once. Sequenced material: peripheral blood, taken in a trial of Ad26.COV2.S vaccine versus placebo. These receptors came from a person between 18 and 65 years old who received the Ad26.COV2.S COVID-19 vaccine or a placebo. The CDR3 runs from the conserved cysteine through the conserved F or W. A D gene is named only where the DNA matches it firmly. Only some rows state a clone size, as once, few, many or a class for expanded clones.

clone_size | d_call | j_call | v_call | cdr3_nt | cdr3_aa
. | TRBD2 | TRBJ2-2 | TRBV25-1 | TGTGCCAGCAGTGACAGGAAGGAAGCGGGAGGAAAGAGCGGGGAGCTGTTTTTT | CASSDRKEAGGKSGELFF
. | . | TRBJ2-6 | TRBV19 | TGTGCCAGTAGTATAGGGGGCTCTGGGGCCAACGTCCTGACTTTC | CASSIGGSGANVLTF
. | TRBD2 | TRBJ2-2 | TRBV5-4 | TGTGCCAGCAGCTTAGCGGGAGGGAACACCGGGGAGCTGTTTTTT | CASSLAGGNTGELFF
. | . | TRBJ1-1 | TRBV30 | TGTGCCTGGATCAGGGCCGGATCGGGAAACACTGAAGCTTTCTTT | CAWIRAGSGNTEAFF
once | TRBD2 | TRBJ2-1 | TRBV18 | TGTGCCAGCTCATCGGTAGCGGGAGGCTACAATGAGCAGTTCTTC | CASSSVAGGYNEQFF
. | . | TRBJ2-2 | TRBV3-1/TRBV3-2 | TGTGCCAGTGCCACCCACATAACCGGGGAGCTGTTTTTT | CASATHITGELFF
few | . | TRBJ1-3 | TRBV7-8 | TGTGCCAGCAGCTCATCCATACGTCCCGGGGAGACTGGAAACACCATATATTTT | CASSSSIRPGETGNTIYF
. | TRBD1 | TRBJ2-2 | TRBV19 | TGTGCCAGTTCGGGGACAGCTAACACCGGGGAGCTGTTTTTT | CASSGTANTGELFF
. | . | TRBJ2-2 | TRBV19 | TGTGCCAGTAGCTCTATCCCCGGGGAGCTGTTTTTT | CASSSIPGELFF
. | TRBD1 | TRBJ2-4 | TRBV6-1 | TGTGCCAGCAGTGGGACAGGACTGCTACTAGCCAAAAACATTCAGTACTTC | CASSGTGLLLAKNIQYF
. | . | TRBJ2-3 | TRBV5-8 | TGTGCCAGCAGCTCTTGGTGGGGCACAGATACGCAGTATTTT | CASSSWWGTDTQYF
. | TRBD2 | TRBJ2-7 | TRBV29-1 | TGCAGCGTTGCGGTGGACTTATTAGCGGGAGGGAGCTCCTACGAGCAGTACTTC | CSVAVDLLAGGSSYEQYF
. | . | TRBJ1-5 | TRBV20-1 | TGCAGTGCTAGTAGCTACGGACTCGGGCCCTATAGCAATCAGCCCCAGCATTTT | CSASSYGLGPYSNQPQHF
. | . | TRBJ1-5 | TRBV27 | TGTGCCAGCAGTTTTGAGGGGAATCAGCCCCAGCATTTT | CASSFEGNQPQHF
. | TRBD2 | TRBJ2-3 | TRBV3-1/TRBV3-2 | TGTGCCAGCAGCCAAGGGACTAGCGGGAGGGCCTCCACAGATACGCAGTATTTT | CASSQGTSGRASTDTQYF
. | . | TRBJ2-3 | TRBV3-1/TRBV3-2 | TGTGCCAGCAGCCAAGATACGGATACGCAGTATTTT | CASSQDTDTQYF
. | TRBD1 | TRBJ2-5 | TRBV6-1 | TGTGCCAGCAGTGAAGGGCCCACAGGGGGTCGACAAGAGACCCAGTACTTC | CASSEGPTGGRQETQYF
. | . | TRBJ2-7 | TRBV6-2/TRBV6-3 | TGTGCCAGCAGTCCCCGGTACGAGCAGTACTTC | CASSPRYEQYF
. | TRBD2 | TRBJ2-1 | TRBV7-2 | TGTGCCAGCACTCGACGGGGGGTCCTGAGCTCCTACAATGAGCAGTTCTTC | CASTRRGVLSSYNEQFF
. | TRBD2 | TRBJ2-3 | TRBV19 | TGTGCCATCTCGACTAGCGGGAGGATAACAGATACGCAGTATTTT | CAISTSGRITDTQYF
. | . | TRBJ1-5 | TRBV6-2/TRBV6-3 | TGTGCCAGCAGTTGGGATGGAAATCAGCCCCAGCATTTT | CASSWDGNQPQHF
. | . | TRBJ2-7 | TRBV29-1 | TGCAGCGTTGTGGCGGTCAATAGCTACGAGCAGTACTTC | CSVVAVNSYEQYF
. | TRBD1 | TRBJ2-7 | TRBV5-4 | TGTGCCAGCAGCGTTCCTCCGGGACAGGGAGACGAGCAGTACTTC | CASSVPPGQGDEQYF
. | . | TRBJ1-1 | TRBV5-1 | TGCGCCAGCAGCTTTCAGACAGAAATGAACACTGAAGCTTTCTTT | CASSFQTEMNTEAFF
. | . | TRBJ2-2 | TRBV18 | TGTGCCAGCTCACCATCTGGGCAGGGAGTTACCGGGGAGCTGTTTTTT | CASSPSGQGVTGELFF
. | TRBD1 | TRBJ1-2 | TRBV9 | TGTGCCAGCAGCGGCGGACAGGGGGCCTATGGCTACACCTTC | CASSGGQGAYGYTF
. | TRBD1 | TRBJ2-7 | TRBV3-1/TRBV3-2 | TGTGCCAGCAGCCTCCGACAGGGGGCCTACGAGCAGTACTTC | CASSLRQGAYEQYF
. | . | TRBJ1-3 | TRBV9 | TGTGCCAGCAGCGCCGGCGGGGGGCCGGGAAACACCATATATTTT | CASSAGGGPGNTIYF
few | . | TRBJ2-7 | TRBV28 | TGTGCCAGCAGTCCCTCGGTCGGGGTTGGGGGTTACGAGCAGTACTTC | CASSPSVGVGGYEQYF
. | . | TRBJ2-3 | TRBV3-1/TRBV3-2 | TGTGCCAGCAGCCACTCGGGTGGGGATACGCAGTATTTT | CASSHSGGDTQYF
. | . | TRBJ1-5 | TRBV5-1 | TGCGCCAGCAGCTTGGCCGGGGTTATCAATCAGCCCCAGCATTTT | CASSLAGVINQPQHF
. | TRBD1 | TRBJ2-2 | TRBV28 | TGTGCCAGCAGTCCCTGGACAGGGGGCAGGTCCGGGGAGCTGTTTTTT | CASSPWTGGRSGELFF